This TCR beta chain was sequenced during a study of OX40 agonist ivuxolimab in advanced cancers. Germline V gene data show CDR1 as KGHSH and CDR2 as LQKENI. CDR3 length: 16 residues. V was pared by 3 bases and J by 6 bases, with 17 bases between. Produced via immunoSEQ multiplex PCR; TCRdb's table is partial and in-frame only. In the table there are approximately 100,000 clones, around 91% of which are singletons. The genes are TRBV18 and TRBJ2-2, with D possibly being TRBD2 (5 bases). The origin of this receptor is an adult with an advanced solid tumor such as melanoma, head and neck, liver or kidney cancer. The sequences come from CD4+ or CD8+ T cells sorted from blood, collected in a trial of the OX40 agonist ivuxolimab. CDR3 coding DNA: TGTGCCAGCTCACCCCTTCGCGAGGGCTGGGCCGGGGAGCTGTTTTTT. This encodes CASSPLREGWAGELFF.